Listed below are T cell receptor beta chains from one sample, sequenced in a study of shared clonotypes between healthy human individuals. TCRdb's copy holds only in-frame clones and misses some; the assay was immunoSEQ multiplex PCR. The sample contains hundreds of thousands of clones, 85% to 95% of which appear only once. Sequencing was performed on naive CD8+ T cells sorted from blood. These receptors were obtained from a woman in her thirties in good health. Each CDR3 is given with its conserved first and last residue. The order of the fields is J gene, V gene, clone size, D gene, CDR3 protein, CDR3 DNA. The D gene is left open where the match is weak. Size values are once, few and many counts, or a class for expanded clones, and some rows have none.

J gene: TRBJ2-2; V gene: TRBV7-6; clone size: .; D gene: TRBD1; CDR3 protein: CASSNQGQGRTGELFF; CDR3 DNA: TGTGCCAGCAGCAACCAAGGACAGGGAAGGACCGGGGAGCTGTTTTTT
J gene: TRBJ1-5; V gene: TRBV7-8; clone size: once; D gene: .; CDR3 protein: CASSLGEYPAQHF; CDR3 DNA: TGTGCCAGCAGCTTAGGAGAATATCCCGCCCAGCATTTT
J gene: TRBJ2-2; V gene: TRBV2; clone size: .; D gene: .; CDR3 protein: CASSENGPGELFF; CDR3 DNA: TGTGCCAGCAGTGAAAACGGCCCTGGGGAGCTGTTTTTT
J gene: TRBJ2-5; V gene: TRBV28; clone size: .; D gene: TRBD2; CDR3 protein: CASSRLAGPREQYF; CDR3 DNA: TGTGCCAGCAGTAGACTAGCGGGACCTCGGGAGCAGTACTTC
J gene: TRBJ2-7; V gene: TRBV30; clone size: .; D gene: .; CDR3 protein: CAWRRSGREQYF; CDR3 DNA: TGTGCCTGGAGGCGGAGCGGGCGCGAGCAGTACTTC
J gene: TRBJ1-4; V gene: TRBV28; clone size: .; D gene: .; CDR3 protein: CASSWTFQKEKLFF; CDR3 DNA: TGTGCCAGCAGTTGGACCTTCCAAAAGGAAAAACTGTTTTTT
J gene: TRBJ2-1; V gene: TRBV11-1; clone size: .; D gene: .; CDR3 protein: CASSLAVQSVDSYNEQFF; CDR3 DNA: TGTGCCAGCAGCTTAGCAGTACAATCAGTAGACTCCTACAATGAGCAGTTCTTC
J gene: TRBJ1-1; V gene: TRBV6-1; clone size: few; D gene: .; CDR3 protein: CASSAPMNTEAFF; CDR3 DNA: TGTGCCAGCAGTGCACCTATGAACACTGAAGCTTTCTTT
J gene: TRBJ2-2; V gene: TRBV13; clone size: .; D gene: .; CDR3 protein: CASSLVIGTGELFF; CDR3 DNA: TGTGCCAGCAGCTTAGTTATAGGCACCGGGGAGCTGTTTTTT
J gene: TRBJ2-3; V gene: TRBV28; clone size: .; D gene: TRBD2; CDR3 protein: CASSPGTSGLTDTQYF; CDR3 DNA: TGTGCCAGCAGTCCCGGGACTAGCGGTCTCACAGATACGCAGTATTTT
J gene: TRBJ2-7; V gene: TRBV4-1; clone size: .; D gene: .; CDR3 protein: CASSHSWGDSSYEQYF; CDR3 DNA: TGCGCCAGCAGCCACTCCTGGGGGGACAGCTCCTACGAGCAGTACTTC
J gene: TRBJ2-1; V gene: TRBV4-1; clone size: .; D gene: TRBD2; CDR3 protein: CASSQTALAGGPNNEQFF; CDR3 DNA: TGCGCCAGCAGCCAAACTGCACTAGCGGGAGGGCCAAACAATGAGCAGTTCTTC
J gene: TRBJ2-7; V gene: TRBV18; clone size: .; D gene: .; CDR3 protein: CASSPSERSSYEQYF; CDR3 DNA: TGTGCCAGCTCACCATCCGAGCGGAGCTCCTACGAGCAGTACTTC
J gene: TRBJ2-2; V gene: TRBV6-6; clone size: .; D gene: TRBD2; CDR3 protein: CASSHGGRATGELFF; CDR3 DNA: TGTGCCAGCAGCCACGGGGGGAGGGCCACCGGGGAGCTGTTTTTT
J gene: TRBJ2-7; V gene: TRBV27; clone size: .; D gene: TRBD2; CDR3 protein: CASSLGQGGEQYF; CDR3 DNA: TGTGCCAGCAGTTTAGGTCAGGGAGGGGAGCAGTACTTC
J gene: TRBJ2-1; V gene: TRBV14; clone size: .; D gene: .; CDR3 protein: CASSQSPENPFSYNEQFF; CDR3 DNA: TGTGCCAGCAGCCAGTCCCCGGAGAACCCCTTCTCCTACAATGAGCAGTTCTTC
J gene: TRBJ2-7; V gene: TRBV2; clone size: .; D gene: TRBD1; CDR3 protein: CASSAGTGGPEQYF; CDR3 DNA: TGTGCCAGCAGTGCCGGGACAGGGGGACCCGAGCAGTACTTC
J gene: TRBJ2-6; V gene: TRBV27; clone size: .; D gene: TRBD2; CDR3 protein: CASLRLAPISGANVLTF; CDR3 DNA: TGTGCCAGCCTCAGACTAGCGCCGATCTCTGGGGCCAACGTCCTGACTTTC
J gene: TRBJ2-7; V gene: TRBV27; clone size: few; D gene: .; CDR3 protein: CASSPSSYEQYF; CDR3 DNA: TGTGCCAGCAGTCCCTCCTCCTACGAGCAGTACTTC
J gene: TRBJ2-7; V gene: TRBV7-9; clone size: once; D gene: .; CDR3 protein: CASSLAIVGSEQYF; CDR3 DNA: TGTGCCAGCAGCTTAGCGATAGTAGGGAGCGAGCAGTACTTC
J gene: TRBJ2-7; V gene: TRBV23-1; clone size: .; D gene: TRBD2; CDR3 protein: CAIRIDIAGGSSEQYF; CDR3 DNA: TGCGCCATCAGGATAGACATAGCGGGAGGATCCAGCGAGCAGTACTTC
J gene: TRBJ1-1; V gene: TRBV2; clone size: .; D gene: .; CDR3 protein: CASREKNTEAFF; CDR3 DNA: TGTGCCAGCAGGGAAAAGAACACTGAAGCTTTCTTT
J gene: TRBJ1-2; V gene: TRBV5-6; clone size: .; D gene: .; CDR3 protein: CASSLRGSSGYTF; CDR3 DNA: TGTGCCAGCAGCTTGCGAGGGTCGAGTGGCTACACCTTC
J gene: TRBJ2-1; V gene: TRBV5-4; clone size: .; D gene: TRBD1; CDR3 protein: CASSPDRGFYNEQFF; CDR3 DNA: TGTGCCAGCAGCCCGGACAGGGGATTCTACAATGAGCAGTTCTTC
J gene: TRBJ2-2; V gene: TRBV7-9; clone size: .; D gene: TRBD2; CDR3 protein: CASSFSGAGTGELFF; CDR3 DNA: TGTGCCAGCAGCTTTAGCGGGGCCGGGACCGGGGAGCTGTTTTTT
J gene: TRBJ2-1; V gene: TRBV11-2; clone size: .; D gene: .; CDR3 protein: CASSLSRMDFYNEQFF; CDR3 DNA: TGTGCCAGCAGCTTATCCCGCATGGATTTCTACAATGAGCAGTTCTTC
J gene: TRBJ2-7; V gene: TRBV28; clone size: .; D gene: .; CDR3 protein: CASSRGYGSSYEQYF; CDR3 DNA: TGTGCCAGCAGTAGGGGTTACGGGAGCTCCTACGAGCAGTACTTC
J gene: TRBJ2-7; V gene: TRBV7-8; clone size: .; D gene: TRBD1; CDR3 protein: CASSLTGGSVTPSSPLYEQYF; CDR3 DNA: TGTGCCAGCAGCTTAACAGGGGGATCGGTCACCCCGAGTTCACCCCTCTACGAGCAGTACTTC
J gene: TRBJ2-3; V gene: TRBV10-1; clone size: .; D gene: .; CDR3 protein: CASSESPSTDTQYF; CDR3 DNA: TGCGCCAGCAGTGAGTCCCCTAGCACAGATACGCAGTATTTT
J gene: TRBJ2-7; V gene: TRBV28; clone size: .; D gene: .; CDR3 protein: CASSPELRDEQYF; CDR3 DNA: TGTGCCAGCAGCCCGGAACTTCGGGACGAGCAGTACTTC
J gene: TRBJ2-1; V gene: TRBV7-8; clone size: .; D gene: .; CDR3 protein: CASSLEPLTTAEDRDEQFF; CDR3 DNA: TGTGCCAGCAGCTTAGAGCCGCTGACTACAGCGGAGGATAGAGATGAGCAGTTCTTC
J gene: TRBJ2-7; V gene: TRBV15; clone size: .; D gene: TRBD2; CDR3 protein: CATDLVRRVAGVEQYF; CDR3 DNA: TGTGCCACAGACCTAGTACGGAGGGTAGCGGGAGTCGAGCAGTACTTC
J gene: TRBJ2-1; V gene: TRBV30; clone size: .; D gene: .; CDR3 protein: CAWSVLETGLSSYNEQFF; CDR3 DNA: TGTGCCTGGAGTGTCCTGGAAACTGGACTCAGCTCCTACAATGAGCAGTTCTTC
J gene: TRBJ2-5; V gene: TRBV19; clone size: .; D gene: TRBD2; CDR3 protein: CASSITSGGQETQYF; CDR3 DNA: TGTGCCAGTAGTATCACTAGCGGGGGCCAAGAGACCCAGTACTTC
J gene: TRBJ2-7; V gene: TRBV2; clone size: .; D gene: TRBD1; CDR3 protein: CASKKTGSDYEQYF; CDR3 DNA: TGTGCCAGCAAGAAGACAGGGTCAGACTACGAGCAGTACTTC
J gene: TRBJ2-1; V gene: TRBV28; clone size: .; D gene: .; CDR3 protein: CASSLTDNEQFF; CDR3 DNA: TGTGCCAGCAGTCTGACAGACAATGAGCAGTTCTTC
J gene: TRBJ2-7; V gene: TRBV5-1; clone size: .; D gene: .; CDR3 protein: CASSSLGGAALSEQYF; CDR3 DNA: TGCGCCAGCAGCTCCCTGGGGGGGGCCGCCTTAAGTGAGCAGTACTTC
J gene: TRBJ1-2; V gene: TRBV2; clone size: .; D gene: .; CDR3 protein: CASSEGGDYGYTF; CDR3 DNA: TGTGCCAGCAGTGAGGGGGGCGACTATGGCTACACCTTC
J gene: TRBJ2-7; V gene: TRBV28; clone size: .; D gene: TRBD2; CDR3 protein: CASSFVLAGDGQYF; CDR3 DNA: TGTGCCAGCAGTTTTGTCCTAGCGGGAGATGGGCAGTACTTC
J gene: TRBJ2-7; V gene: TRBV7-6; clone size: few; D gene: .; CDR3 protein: CASSLGRSRGNEQYF; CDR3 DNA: TGTGCCAGCAGCTTGGGTCGATCACGAGGGAACGAGCAGTACTTC
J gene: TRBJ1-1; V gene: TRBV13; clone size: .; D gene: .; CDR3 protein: CASRTRRELTEAFF; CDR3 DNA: TGTGCCAGCAGGACCCGCCGGGAACTCACTGAAGCTTTCTTT
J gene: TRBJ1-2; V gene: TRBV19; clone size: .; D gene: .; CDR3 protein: CASSISPRGVSNYGYTF; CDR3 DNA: TGTGCCAGTAGTATCAGTCCCAGGGGCGTATCGAACTATGGCTACACCTTC
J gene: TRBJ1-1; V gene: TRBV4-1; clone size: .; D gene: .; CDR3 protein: CASSSQGRGNLNTEAFF; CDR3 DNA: TGCGCCAGCAGCTCCCAAGGCAGGGGAAATCTGAACACTGAAGCTTTCTTT
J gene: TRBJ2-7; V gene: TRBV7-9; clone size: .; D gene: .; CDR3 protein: CASSSLKDLYEQYF; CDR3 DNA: TGTGCCAGCAGCTCCCTTAAAGATCTCTACGAGCAGTACTTC
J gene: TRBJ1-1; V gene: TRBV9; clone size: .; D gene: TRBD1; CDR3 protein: CASSAFATGTGEAFF; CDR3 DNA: TGTGCCAGCAGCGCATTTGCGACAGGGACTGGGGAAGCTTTCTTT
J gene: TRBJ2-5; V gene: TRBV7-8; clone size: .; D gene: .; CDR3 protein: CASSLGRDLVLETQYF; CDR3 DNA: TGTGCCAGCAGCTTAGGGAGGGACCTCGTACTCGAGACCCAGTACTTC
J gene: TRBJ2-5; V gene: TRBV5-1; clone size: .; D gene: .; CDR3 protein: CASSFEDYVGETQYF; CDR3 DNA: TGCGCCAGCAGCTTCGAGGACTACGTCGGGGAGACCCAGTACTTC
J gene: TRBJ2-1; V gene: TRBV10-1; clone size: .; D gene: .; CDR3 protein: CASSESYNEDFNEQFF; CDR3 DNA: TGCGCCAGCAGTGAGTCTTATAACGAAGATTTCAATGAGCAGTTCTTC
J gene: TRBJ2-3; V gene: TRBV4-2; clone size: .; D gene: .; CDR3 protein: CASSPLEENSGADTQYF; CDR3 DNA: TGTGCCAGCAGCCCGCTGGAGGAGAATAGTGGCGCAGATACGCAGTATTTT
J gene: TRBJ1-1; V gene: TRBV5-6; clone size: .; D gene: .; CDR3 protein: CASSLAPGKTAFF; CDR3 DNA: TGTGCCAGCAGCTTGGCTCCAGGTAAAACAGCTTTCTTT
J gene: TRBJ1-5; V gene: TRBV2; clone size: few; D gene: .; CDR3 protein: CASRNRKGPQHF; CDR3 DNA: TGTGCCAGCAGAAACAGGAAGGGGCCCCAGCATTTT
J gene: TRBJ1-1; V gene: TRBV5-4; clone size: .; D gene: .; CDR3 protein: CASSLDSNMNTEAFF; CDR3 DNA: TGTGCCAGCAGCTTGGACAGCAACATGAACACTGAAGCTTTCTTT
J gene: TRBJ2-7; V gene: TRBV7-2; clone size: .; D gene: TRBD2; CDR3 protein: CASSSGTSFGEQYF; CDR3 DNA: TGTGCCAGCAGCTCAGGGACTAGCTTCGGCGAGCAGTACTTC